The 24 T cell receptor beta chains below were found in one sample sequenced in a study of vaccination and CD4 T cells after COVID-19. Antigen specificity for these receptors is unknown. CD4+ T cells that had been cultured provided DNA sequenced with the Oncomine TCR Beta short-read assay. TCRdb recomputed calls from the PCR reads with MiXCR, one row per CDR3 protein. This table holds more than 20,000 distinct CDR3 sequences, approximately 56% found once. Treatment noted: approximately 9-day PBMC culture with coronavirus spike peptide pools or control peptides (ViraFEST assay). This specimen was CD4+ T cells from blood, cultured in vitro, taken after SARS-CoV-2 vaccination. All receptors derive from a human donor who received a COVID-19 vaccine.

The V gene is TRBV10-1, the J gene TRBJ1-1; possibly TRBD1 for D (5 bases). This CDR3 contains 13 residues. V was trimmed by 0 bases and J by 4 bases, leaving 6 bases between them. Per the germline V gene, CDR1 is WNHNN and CDR2 is SYGVQD (reference sequence). CDR3 DNA sequence: TGCGCCAGCAGTGAGTCCAGGGTCACTGAAGCTTTCTTT. It translates to CASSESRVTEAFF.

The chain links TRBV20-1 to TRBJ2-6; D unclear. The V end lost 3 bases, the J end lost 2 bases, and 11 bases lay between the germline ends. The germline gives CDR1 DFQATT, CDR2 SNEGSKA (reference sequence). The length of the CDR3 is 15 residues. In DNA, the CDR3 is TGCAGTGCTAGCGTGGGAACTCCTGGGGCCAACGTCCTGACTTTC. Protein product: CSASVGTPGANVLTF.

The chain combines TRBV5-1 with TRBJ2-6, with D uncertain. CDR3 length: 15 amino acids. The V gene lost 4 bases and the J gene lost 3 bases, with 11 bases spanning the gap. Germline assignment: CDR1 SGHRS and CDR2 YFSETQ. The CDR3 loop is CASSLGMGGANVLTF. The CDR3 DNA reads TGCGCCAGCAGCCTTGGTATGGGTGGGGCCAACGTCCTGACTTTC. Filled out from reference TRBV5-1 and TRBJ2-6, the complete variable domain reads KAGVTQTPRYLIKTRGQQVTLSCSPISGHRSVSWYQQTPGQGLQFLFEYFSETQRNKGNFPGRFSGRQFSNSRSEMNVSTLELGDSALYLCASSLGMGGANVLTFGAGSRLTVL.

In its sample, this clonotype was seen a few times. The rearrangement uses TRBV6-1 and TRBJ2-7; D call uncertain. V lost 3 bases and J lost 0, with 9 bases in between. This CDR3 spans 14 amino acids. Germline CDR1 MNHNS, CDR2 SASEGT. The CDR3 reads CASSDWGSSYEQYF. DNA of the CDR3: TGTGCCAGCAGTGATTGGGGTAGCTCCTACGAGCAGTACTTC.

This chain connects TRBV5-1 to TRBJ1-6; D is unclear. The CDR3 contains 14 residues. Germline V gene data show CDR1 as SGHRS and CDR2 as YFSETQ. Trimming stripped 4 bases from V and 2 bases from J, with 7 bases between. The DNA for the CDR3 is TGCGCCAGCAGCCCAACCCCCTATAATTCACCCCTCCACTTT. This gives the protein CASSPTPYNSPLHF.

This clonotype turned up a few times. The chain is built from TRBV2 and TRBJ2-5; D may be TRBD2 (6 bases). The germline V gene has CDR1 SNHLY and CDR2 FYNNEI. This CDR3 is 12 amino acids long. Trimming stripped 6 bases from V and 5 bases from J, with 10 bases between. CDR3 residues: CASRDLAETQYF. For the CDR3, the DNA is TGTGCCAGCAGGGATCTAGCGGAGACCCAGTACTTC.

CDR3: CSAVWDRVNEKLFF. In DNA form, the CDR3 reads TGCAGTGCTGTTTGGGACAGGGTTAATGAAAAACTGTTTTTT. The chain carries TRBV20-1 and TRBJ1-4, with 9 bases identical to TRBD1. CDR1 and CDR2 from the germline V gene are DFQATT and SNEGSKA (reference sequence). The CDR3 covers 14 residues. V dropped 5 bases and J dropped 4; count of bases not matched to a gene: 5.

This rearrangement joins TRBV19 to TRBJ1-2; 7 nucleotides agree with TRBD1. The V gene's germline CDR1 is LNHDA and CDR2 SQIVND (reference sequence). This CDR3 contains 16 residues. The V segment lost 3 bases and the J segment 5 bases; nucleotides outside the gene matches: 12. The chain's CDR3 is CASSMNRGGQIYGYTF. CDR3 sequence (DNA): TGTGCCAGTAGTATGAACCGGGGGGGACAGATATATGGCTACACCTTC.

Concerning this clonotype itself: Sequence at one end of the junction differs from germline and may be a read error. This rearrangement joins TRBV20-1 to TRBJ1-6; 7 nucleotides match TRBD1. The germline V gene encodes CDR1 DFQATT and CDR2 SNEGSKA (reference sequence). This CDR3 has 15 amino acids. CDR3 residues: CSANKGGSNNSPLHF. The CDR3 region has the DNA TGCAGTGCTAACAAAGGGGGCTCCAATAATTCACCCCTCCACTTT.

This clonotype was counted a few times. CDR3 sequence: CAISDSRANTEAFF. CDR3 nucleotide sequence: TGTGCCATCAGTGATAGCAGGGCAAACACTGAAGCTTTCTTT. V gene TRBV10-3 combines with J gene TRBJ1-1, with a weak D call TRBD1 (5 bases). The ends were cut back, 3 bases at V and 2 bases at J, with 10 bases in the middle. Germline lookup yields CDR1 ENHRY and CDR2 SYGVKD. The CDR3 spans 14 residues.

V usage is TRBV6-1 and J usage is TRBJ1-5; TRBD1 agrees at 7 bases. The CDR3 consists of 15 residues. The trim removed 7 bases at V and 4 bases at J, leaving 10 bases unmatched. CDR1 is MNHNS, CDR2 SASEGT, per germline. CDR3 amino acids: CASISRTGRNQPQHF. CDR3 DNA sequence: TGTGCCAGCATATCTCGGACAGGTAGGAATCAGCCCCAGCATTTT.

The sample holds a few counts of this clonotype. The chain is built from TRBV5-4 and TRBJ1-3, with no clear D. Trimming pared 3 bases from V and 4 bases from J, leaving 5 bases between. CDR3 length: 12 residues. Germline CDR1 reads SGHNT; CDR2 reads YYREEE (reference sequence). The DNA of the CDR3 is TGTGCCAGCAGCTGGACGGGAAACACCATATATTTT. This translates into CASSWTGNTIYF. Complete variable domain (other parts from reference TRBV5-4 and TRBJ1-3): ETGVTQSPTHLIKTRGQQVTLRCSSQSGHNTVSWYQQALGQGPQFIFQYYREEENGRGNFPPRFSGLQFPNYSSELNVNALELDDSALYLCASSWTGNTIYFGEGSWLTVV.

This rearrangement joins TRBV19 to TRBJ1-2, with D possibly being TRBD1 (5 bases). V was clipped by 6 bases and J by 0 bases, with 14 bases between them. The germline CDR1 and CDR2 sequences are LNHDA and SQIVND (reference sequence). The CDR3 sequence is 15 residues long. DNA for the CDR3: TGTGCCAGTAGGGAGCGGGACCTTTCTAACTATGGCTACACCTTC. This translates into CASRERDLSNYGYTF.

The chain joins TRBV20-1 to TRBJ1-6, with 7 positions matching TRBD1. CDR1 and CDR2 from the germline V gene are DFQATT and SNEGSKA (reference sequence). The CDR3 loop spans 15 amino acids. V dropped 1 base and J dropped 6; count of bases not matched to a gene: 6. The CDR3, as DNA: TGCAGTGCTAGAGTCATGACAGGGATTAATTCACCCCTCCACTTT. Translated: CSARVMTGINSPLHF.

This clonotype was picked up a small number of times. The chain links TRBV25-1 to TRBJ2-2; no reliable D call. From germline, CDR1 is MGHDK and CDR2 SYGVNS. Trimming removed 4 bases from V and 0 bases from J, with 6 bases in between. CDR3 size: 14 residues. CDR3 in amino acids: CASSVTPNTGELFF. The CDR3 DNA is TGTGCCAGCAGTGTGACACCGAACACCGGGGAGCTGTTTTTT.

The rearrangement joins TRBV19 to TRBJ2-3, with D maybe TRBD2 (5 bases). This CDR3 is 13 amino acids long. CDR1 and CDR2 from the germline V gene are LNHDA and SQIVND (reference sequence). The V gene lost 7 bases and the J gene lost 3 bases, with 11 bases spanning the gap. Here the CDR3 DNA reads TGTGCCAGTAAATCCCTAGCTACAGATACGCAGTATTTT. Translated, it gives CASKSLATDTQYF.

A few counts support this clonotype. This chain connects TRBV6-1 to TRBJ1-2; D unclear. This CDR3 is 12 amino acids long. Germline lookup yields CDR1 MNHNS and CDR2 SASEGT. V gave up 4 bases and J gave up 4 bases, with 7 bases separating them. The CDR3 loop is CASSVRTYGYTF. Here the CDR3 DNA reads TGTGCCAGCAGTGTTAGGACCTATGGCTACACCTTC.

The chain joins TRBV11-2 to TRBJ1-2; D gene ambiguous. This CDR3 region has 12 residues. Germline-derived CDR1 and CDR2 are SGHAT and FQNNGV. V was pared by 1 base and J by 8 bases, with 8 bases between. The CDR3 sequence: CASSLGGIGYTF. In DNA, the CDR3 is TGTGCCAGCAGCTTAGGGGGTATCGGCTACACCTTC. Full variable domain (remainder filled in from reference TRBV11-2 and TRBJ1-2): EAGVAQSPRYKIIEKRQSVAFWCNPISGHATLYWYQQILGQGPKLLIQFQNNGVVDDSQLPKDRFSAERLKGVDSTLKIQPAKLEDSAVYLCASSLGGIGYTFGSGTRLTVV.

The genes are TRBV6-5 and TRBJ1-2; maybe TRBD1 (5 bases). CDR1 is MNHEY and CDR2 is SVGAGI in the germline V gene. The CDR3 covers 11 residues. The V end lost 2 bases, the J end lost 7 bases, and 5 bases lay between the germline ends. As DNA, the CDR3 is TGTGCCAGCAGTTACAGGGGTGGCTACACCTTC. Encoded protein: CASSYRGGYTF.

There are a few counts of this clonotype. This chain connects TRBV24-1 to TRBJ1-2; D gene unclear. The CDR3 consists of 13 residues. Germline V gene sequence: CDR1 KGHDR, CDR2 SFDVKD. Trimming took off 0 bases at V and 4 bases at J, with 5 bases between the two ends. CDR3 sequence (DNA): TGTGCCACCAGTGATTTGGGAGCCTATGGCTACACCTTC. Residues: CATSDLGAYGYTF.

Only one count was recorded for this clonotype. The chain carries TRBV6-5 and TRBJ2-2, with D unclear. V was clipped by 4 bases and J by 1 base, with 10 bases between them. Germline V gives CDR1 MNHEY, CDR2 SVGAGI. This CDR3 is 15 amino acids long. The CDR3, as DNA: TGTGCCAGCAGTTTCACTATGGGGAACACCGGGGAGCTGTTTTTT. Residues: CASSFTMGNTGELFF.

The rearrangement uses TRBV30 and TRBJ1-6, with TRBD1 identical over 7 bases. V shed 3 bases, J shed 2 bases, and the junction held 4 bases outside the gene matches. The CDR3 has 15 amino acids. The germline V gene encodes CDR1 GTSNPN and CDR2 SVGIG (reference sequence). CDR3 protein: CAWRTGSTYNSPLHF. The CDR3 region has the DNA TGTGCCTGGAGGACAGGGTCAACCTATAATTCACCCCTCCACTTT.

This chain joins TRBV2 and TRBJ2-2, with 7 bases identical to TRBD2. In germline, CDR1 is SNHLY, CDR2 FYNNEI. J gave up 0 bases and V 5 bases, and 6 bases lay outside the gene matches. There are 16 residues in the CDR3. DNA for the CDR3: TGTGCCAGCAGTCCTGAGCGGGGTGCGAACACCGGGGAGCTGTTTTTT. This encodes CASSPERGANTGELFF.

The chain links TRBV2 to TRBJ2-5, with 11 bases aligning to TRBD1. The CDR3 loop spans 17 amino acids. Looked up from germline, CDR1 is SNHLY and CDR2 is FYNNEI. V lost 3 bases, J lost 5 bases, and 11 bases stayed unmatched. Here the CDR3 reads CASSDQGQGAGKETQYF. The CDR3 region has the DNA TGTGCCAGCAGTGACCAAGGACAGGGGGCGGGTAAGGAGACCCAGTACTTC.